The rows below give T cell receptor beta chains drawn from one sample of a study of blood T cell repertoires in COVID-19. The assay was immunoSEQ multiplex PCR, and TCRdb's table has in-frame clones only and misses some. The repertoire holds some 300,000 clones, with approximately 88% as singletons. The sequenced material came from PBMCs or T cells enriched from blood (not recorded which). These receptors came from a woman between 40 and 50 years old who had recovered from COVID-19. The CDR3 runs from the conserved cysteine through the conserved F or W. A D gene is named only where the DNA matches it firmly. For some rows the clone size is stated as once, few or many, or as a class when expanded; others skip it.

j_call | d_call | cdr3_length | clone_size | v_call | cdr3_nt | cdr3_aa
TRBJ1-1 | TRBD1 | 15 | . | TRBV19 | TGTGCCAGTAGTAGAGGGACAGTTAGATTCACTGAAGCTTTCTTT | CASSRGTVRFTEAFF
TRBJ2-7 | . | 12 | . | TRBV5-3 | TGTGCCAGTCCCGGGGGATCCTACGAGCAGTACTTC | CASPGGSYEQYF
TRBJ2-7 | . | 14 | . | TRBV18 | TGTGCCAGCTCACCCGGGACACTCACCTACGAGCAGTACTTC | CASSPGTLTYEQYF
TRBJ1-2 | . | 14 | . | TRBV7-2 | TGTGCCAGCAGTCCCGGGGGGTCGGACTATGGCTACACCTTC | CASSPGGSDYGYTF
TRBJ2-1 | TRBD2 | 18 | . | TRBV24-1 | TGTGCCACCAGTGAGCTTAGCGGGAGTCACCCAACAACACATGAGCAGTTCTTC | CATSELSGSHPTTHEQFF
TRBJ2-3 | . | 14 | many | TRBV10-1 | TGCGCCAGCAGTGAATTGGACTTCACAGATACGCAGTATTTT | CASSELDFTDTQYF
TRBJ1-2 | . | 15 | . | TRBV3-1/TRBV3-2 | TGTGCCAGCAGCCCCTCTCTCATCAGGTACTATGGCTACACCTTC | CASSPSLIRYYGYTF
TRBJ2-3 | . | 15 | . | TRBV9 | TGTGCCAGCAGCGTACTCGGACAGAGCACAGATACGCAGTATTTT | CASSVLGQSTDTQYF
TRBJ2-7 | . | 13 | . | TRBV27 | TGTGCCAGCAGTTCCGGGTCCTCTTACGAGCAGTACTTC | CASSSGSSYEQYF
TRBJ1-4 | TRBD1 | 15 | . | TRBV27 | TGTGCCAGCAGCTTAGGGCGGGACAGAGGTGAAAAACTGTTTTTT | CASSLGRDRGEKLFF
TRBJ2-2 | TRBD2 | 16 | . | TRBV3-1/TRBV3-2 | TGTGCCAGCAGCCAGCCGACTAGCGGGAGAGGCGGGGAGCTGTTTTTT | CASSQPTSGRGGELFF
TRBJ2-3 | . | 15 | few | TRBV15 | TGTGCCACCAGCAGAGTGTCAGGAATCACAGATACGCAGTATTTT | CATSRVSGITDTQYF
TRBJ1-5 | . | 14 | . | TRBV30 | TGTGCCTGGAGTATTGTTGGAGGCAATCAGCCCCAGCATTTT | CAWSIVGGNQPQHF
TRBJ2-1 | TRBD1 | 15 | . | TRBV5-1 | TGCGCCAGCAGCTTGGCCCGGCAGGGACAGGATGAGCAGTTCTTC | CASSLARQGQDEQFF
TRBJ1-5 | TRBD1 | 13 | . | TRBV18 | TGTGCCACTTCACAGGGGCTCAATCAGCCCCAGCATTTT | CATSQGLNQPQHF
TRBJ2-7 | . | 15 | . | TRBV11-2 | TGTGCCAGCAGCTCAGGACAGCCCGGGAGGTACGAGCAGTACTTC | CASSSGQPGRYEQYF
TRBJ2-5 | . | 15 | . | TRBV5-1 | TGCGCCAGCAGCTTGGCCCGAAGCGCGTCAGAGACCCAGTACTTC | CASSLARSASETQYF
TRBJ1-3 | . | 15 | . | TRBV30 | TGTGCCTGGAACCCCGCGGACATAGCTGGAAACACCATATATTTT | CAWNPADIAGNTIYF
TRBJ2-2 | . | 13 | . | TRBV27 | TGTGCCAGCAGAACAGGGAATCCCGGGGAGCTGTTTTTT | CASRTGNPGELFF
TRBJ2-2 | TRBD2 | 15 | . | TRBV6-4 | TGTGCCAGCAGACGACTAGCGAGGGACACCGGGGAGCTGTTTTTT | CASRRLARDTGELFF
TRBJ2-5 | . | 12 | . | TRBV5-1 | TGCGCCAGCAGCCGGTACCAAGAGACCCAGTACTTC | CASSRYQETQYF
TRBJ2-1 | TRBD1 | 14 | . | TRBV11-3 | TGTGCCAGCAGCCGGACAGGGGGTTGGAATGAGCAGTTCTTC | CASSRTGGWNEQFF
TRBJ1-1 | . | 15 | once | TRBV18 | TGTGCCAGCTCACCACTAACGGGGGTTAACACTGAAGCTTTCTTT | CASSPLTGVNTEAFF
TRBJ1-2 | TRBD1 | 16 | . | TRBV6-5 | TGTGCCAGCAGTTTAAACCGGGACAGGGCCCACTATGGCTACACCTTC | CASSLNRDRAHYGYTF
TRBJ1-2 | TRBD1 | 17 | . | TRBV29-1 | TGCAGCGTTGAAATGAGAGTCTCGGGACAGCTTATCTATGGCTACACCTTC | CSVEMRVSGQLIYGYTF
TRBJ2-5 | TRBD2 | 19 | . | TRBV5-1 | TGCGCCAGCAGCTTGTCTCCTAGCGGGGGGGCGGGGTCCAAAGAGACCCAGTACTTC | CASSLSPSGGAGSKETQYF
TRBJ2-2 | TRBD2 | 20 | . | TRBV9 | TGTGCCAGCAGCCCGCGTCCCGGGACTAGCGGGGGGGGTCATACCGGGGAGCTGTTTTTT | CASSPRPGTSGGGHTGELFF
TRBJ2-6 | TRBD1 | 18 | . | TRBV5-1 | TGCGCCAGCAGCTTGACCGGGACAGGTCTCTCTGGGGCCAACGTCCTGACTTTC | CASSLTGTGLSGANVLTF
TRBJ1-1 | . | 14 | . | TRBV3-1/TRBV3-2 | TGTGCCAGCAGCCTAGACATCCCGAACACTGAAGCTTTCTTT | CASSLDIPNTEAFF
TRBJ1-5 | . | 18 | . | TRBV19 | TGTGCCAGTAGTATAGGGGCAGGAACCCTCTATAGCAATCAGCCCCAGCATTTT | CASSIGAGTLYSNQPQHF
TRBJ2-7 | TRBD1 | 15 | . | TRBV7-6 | TGTGCCAGCAGCCTAGGGACAGGCAAGACCTACGAGCAGTACTTC | CASSLGTGKTYEQYF